This T cell receptor beta chain emerged from a study of cytomegalovirus exposure and HLA in healthy donors. The CDR3 runs to 15 residues. From germline, CDR1 is KGHSY and CDR2 FQNENV. The V and J ends lost 5 bases and 8 bases, in that order; junction bases with no gene match: 14. Details on this clone: What it recognizes is unknown.

This PCR relied on a set of 60 Vbeta primers and 13 Jbeta primers. Some clones are missing from TCRdb's copy, which holds only in-frame ones; the method was immunoSEQ multiplex PCR. The sample consists of 50,000 to 65,000 clones, roughly 72% of them appearing once. Regarding the study as a whole: Some public TCRs appeared in many individuals, while most sequences were rare. The study designated 150 or so TCR beta chains cytomegalovirus-associated. Later analysis showed most CMV-associated TCR beta chains appearing HLA-restricted. One cluster of highly shared sequence variants probably arose as a sequencing artifact.

Sequenced input: PBMCs. This receptor was taken from a woman in her fifties or sixties in good health and CMV-seropositive. This chain links TRBV16 with TRBJ2-7; 8 bases are a match to TRBD2. In nucleotides, the CDR3 is TGTGCCAGCAGCACTCCGGGGGTAATAGCGGGGAAGCAGTACTTC. Amino acids: CASSTPGVIAGKQYF.